This T cell receptor beta chain was recorded in a study of OX40 agonist ivuxolimab in advanced cancers. Study details: Patients received ivuxolimab, an agonistic anti-OX40 (CD134) antibody. Under the entry rules, prior anti-PD-1, anti-PD-L1 or anti-CTLA-4 therapy was allowed, and around 40% had some.

Researchers took blood at baseline, on cycle 4 day 1, and on cycle 7 day 1. Only in-frame clones appear in the TCRdb table, and some are missing; sequencing was by immunoSEQ multiplex PCR. The sample yields some 95,000 clones, approximately 90% seen once. Sequencing used CD4+ or CD8+ T cells sorted from blood, obtained in a trial of the OX40 agonist ivuxolimab. This sequence originates from an adult with an advanced solid tumor such as melanoma, head and neck, liver or kidney cancer.

CDR3 sequence: CASSPGARGSLTDTQYF. The CDR3 DNA sequence: TGTGCCAGCAGCCCGGGGGCCCGGGGGTCCCTCACAGATACGCAGTATTTT. The chain joins TRBV7-8 to TRBJ2-3; D could derive from TRBD1 or TRBD2 (6 bases each). The V end was cut by 5 bases, the J end by 2 bases, with 20 bases between. There are 17 residues in the CDR3. The germline V gene has CDR1 SGHVS and CDR2 FQNEAQ. Filled out from reference TRBV7-8 and TRBJ2-3, the complete variable domain reads GAGVSQSPRYKVAKRGQDVALRCDPISGHVSLFWYQQALGQGPEFLTYFQNEAQLDKSGLPSDRFFAERPEGSVSTLKIQRTQQEDSAVYLCASSPGARGSLTDTQYFGPGTRLTVL.